The 18 T cell receptor beta chains below were found in one sample sequenced in a study of blood T cell repertoires in COVID-19. Sequenced by immunoSEQ multiplex PCR; TCRdb stores in-frame clones only, minus some. Of under 350,000 clones in the sample, more than 85% were seen once. The sample consisted of peripheral blood. These receptors were taken from a man aged 40-49 years with acute or convalescent COVID-19.

This rearrangement joins TRBV9 to TRBJ2-1, with 7 bases aligning to TRBD2. Germline-derived CDR1 and CDR2 are SGDLS and YYNGEE. There are 16 residues in the CDR3. The V and J ends lost 2 bases and 0 bases, in that order; junction bases with no gene match: 5. Here the CDR3 DNA reads TGTGCCAGCAGCGTTTTCGGGGGGAGCTCCTACAATGAGCAGTTCTTC. It translates to CASSVFGGSSYNEQFF.

The rearrangement uses TRBV24-1 and TRBJ2-3; TRBD2 matches 8 bases. CDR1 and CDR2 (germline): KGHDR, SFDVKD. Trimming removed 3 bases from V and 4 bases from J; junction bases left unmatched: 11. The CDR3 covers 17 residues. The CDR3 bases are TGTGCCACCAGTGATCCCCTCGGGGCGGGGGGCCCAGATACGCAGTATTTT. Translating gives CATSDPLGAGGPDTQYF.

This chain uses TRBV11-2 with TRBJ1-1; 9 positions match TRBD1. J was trimmed by 5 bases and V by 2 bases; bases with no gene match: 6. Looked up from germline, CDR1 is SGHAT and CDR2 is FQNNGV. The CDR3 consists of 15 residues. This chain's CDR3 is CASSLMGQGGTEAFF. Written as DNA, the CDR3 is TGTGCCAGCAGCTTAATGGGACAGGGAGGAACTGAAGCTTTCTTT. Combining the CDR3 with reference TRBV11-2 and TRBJ1-1 gives the whole variable domain EAGVAQSPRYKIIEKRQSVAFWCNPISGHATLYWYQQILGQGPKLLIQFQNNGVVDDSQLPKDRFSAERLKGVDSTLKIQPAKLEDSAVYLCASSLMGQGGTEAFFGQGTRLTVV.

The table lists this clone with a count of one. The V and J genes are TRBV2 and TRBJ1-2, with TRBD1 identical over 7 bases. Germline V lookup: CDR1 SNHLY, CDR2 FYNNEI. J was trimmed by 4 bases and V by 4 bases; bases with no gene match: 12. The CDR3 is 16 residues long. CDR3 DNA: TGTGCCAGCAGTGGGGGGACAGTACCCGAGGGCTATGGCTACACCTTC. It encodes CASSGGTVPEGYGYTF.

V gene TRBV29-1 combines with J gene TRBJ2-2; 7 bases are a match to TRBD2. The CDR3 is made up of 16 amino acids. Germline CDR1 reads SQVTM; CDR2 reads ANQGSEA. V shed 0 bases and J 6 bases; nucleotides not matched to a gene: 10. The CDR3 spells CSVEDLGLAGAGELFF. The CDR3 DNA is TGCAGCGTTGAAGATCTCGGTCTGGCGGGGGCCGGGGAGCTGTTTTTT.

V usage is TRBV6-5 and J usage is TRBJ1-5; D might be TRBD1 (6 bases). Per germline, CDR1 MNHEY and CDR2 SVGAGI. The CDR3 is 13 residues long. Trimming pared 8 bases from V and 11 bases from J, leaving 19 bases between. CDR3 DNA sequence: TGTGCCAGCGACAGGAACAGGGATACAGCCCAGCATTTT. Translated: CASDRNRDTAQHF.

The CDR3 DNA sequence: TGCGCCAGCAGCTTGGCAGGGGTAGGGGGTCAGCCCCAGCATTTT. This translates into CASSLAGVGGQPQHF. The chain links TRBV5-1 to TRBJ1-5, with D perhaps TRBD1 (6 bases). Looked up from germline, CDR1 is SGHRS and CDR2 is YFSETQ. This CDR3 spans 15 amino acids. V lost 0 bases and J 6 bases, leaving 13 bases between the germline ends.

The chain employs TRBV5-1 and TRBJ1-1; D is unresolved. Trimming pared 0 bases from V and 2 bases from J, leaving 5 bases between. Germline V gene sequence: CDR1 SGHRS, CDR2 YFSETQ. This CDR3 is built from 13 residues. The CDR3 bases are TGCGCCAGCAGCTTGGCTAGTAACACTGAAGCTTTCTTT. Translating gives CASSLASNTEAFF.

The chain recombines TRBV5-1 with TRBJ1-4, with D uncertain. Looked up from germline, CDR1 is SGHRS and CDR2 is YFSETQ. CDR3 size: 16 residues. V was shortened by 4 bases and J by 0 bases, with 13 bases between the two germline ends. The CDR3 protein is CASSRTEVSTNEKLFF. As DNA, the CDR3 is TGCGCCAGCAGCCGAACGGAGGTCTCAACTAATGAAAAACTGTTTTTT.

The V and J genes are TRBV5-4 and TRBJ1-2; 9 positions match TRBD1. V lost 0 bases to trimming and J lost 4 bases; unmatched junction nucleotides: 4. Germline lookup yields CDR1 SGHNT and CDR2 YYREEE (reference sequence). CDR3 length: 15 residues. Here the CDR3 DNA reads TGTGCCAGCAGCTTGGTGGGGACAGGGATCTATGGCTACACCTTC. Its protein product is CASSLVGTGIYGYTF.

J is TRBJ2-3 and V is TRBV13, with 8 bases fitting TRBD2. Germline V gene lookup returns CDR1 PRHDT and CDR2 FYEKMQ (reference sequence). This CDR3 contains 15 residues. V was clipped by 4 bases and J by 2 bases; unmatched bases: 5. The CDR3 region is CASSSGLDVTDTQYF. DNA for the CDR3: TGTGCCAGCAGCTCGGGACTAGATGTCACAGATACGCAGTATTTT.

V gene TRBV29-1 combines with J gene TRBJ1-2, with D uncertain. Germline V gives CDR1 SQVTM, CDR2 ANQGSEA. The CDR3 has 11 residues. Trimming removed 7 bases at V and 3 bases at J, with 9 bases between. The CDR3 DNA sequence: TGCAGCGCACGGGAGGACTATGGCTACACCTTC. This gives the protein CSAREDYGYTF.

The J gene is TRBJ2-2, the V gene TRBV12-5, with D possibly matching TRBD2 (5 bases). CDR1 and CDR2 (germline): LGHNT, FRNRAP. The CDR3 length is 15 residues. Trimming took 1 base from V and 6 from J, leaving 12 bases between them. CDR3 region: CASGLDLIGAGELFF. The DNA for the CDR3 is TGTGCTAGTGGTTTGGACCTGATCGGGGCCGGGGAGCTGTTTTTT.

This chain uses TRBV7-8 with TRBJ1-5, with D maybe TRBD1 (5 bases). Looked up from germline, CDR1 is SGHVS and CDR2 is FQNEAQ. There are 18 residues in the CDR3. V was shortened by 2 bases and J by 4 bases, with 21 bases between the two germline ends. CDR3 amino acids: CASSLKASALTDNQPQHF. The CDR3 region has the DNA TGTGCCAGCAGCTTAAAAGCAAGCGCCCTGACAGATAATCAGCCCCAGCATTTT. The variable domain in full, completed from reference TRBV7-8 and TRBJ1-5, reads GAGVSQSPRYKVAKRGQDVALRCDPISGHVSLFWYQQALGQGPEFLTYFQNEAQLDKSGLPSDRFFAERPEGSVSTLKIQRTQQEDSAVYLCASSLKASALTDNQPQHFGDGTRLSIL.

This chain joins TRBV5-1 and TRBJ2-7; 8 nucleotides align to TRBD1. V was clipped by 0 bases and J by 5 bases; unmatched bases: 16. Germline lookup yields CDR1 SGHRS and CDR2 YFSETQ. The CDR3 totals 18 residues. This CDR3 is CASSLDDRGHSRWDEQYF. In DNA form, the CDR3 reads TGCGCCAGCAGCTTGGATGACAGGGGCCATTCCCGTTGGGACGAGCAGTACTTC.

V is TRBV3-1 (or the pseudogene TRBV3-2) and J is TRBJ1-2, with 7 bases identical to TRBD1. V shed 1 base and J 8 bases; nucleotides not matched to a gene: 13. This CDR3 is 16 amino acids long. CDR1 and CDR2 (germline): LGHDT, YNNKEL (reference sequence). As DNA, the CDR3 is TGTGCCAGCAGCCAAGTTCCAGGGGGAGGTTTGTTAGGCTACACCTTC. Its protein product is CASSQVPGGGLLGYTF.

The rearrangement links TRBV14 to TRBJ1-2; TRBD1 matches 9 bases. The CDR3 loop spans 16 amino acids. Trimming at V came to 1 base and at J to 5 bases, leaving 8 bases not matched to a gene. CDR1 is SGHDN, CDR2 FVKESK, per germline. CDR3 protein: CASSQAGGTGYYGYTF. CDR3 nucleotides: TGTGCCAGCAGCCAAGCAGGAGGGACAGGGTATTATGGCTACACCTTC.

The genes are TRBV12-5 and TRBJ2-7; 13 positions agree with TRBD2. Germline V lookup: CDR1 LGHNT, CDR2 FRNRAP. The CDR3 runs to 17 residues. Losses at the gene ends were 1 base for V and 3 bases for J; bases not matched to a gene: 6. In DNA, the CDR3 is TGTGCTAGTGGTTTGGGTCGACTAGCGGGGGGCTTCTACGAGCAGTACTTC. Its translation: CASGLGRLAGGFYEQYF.